These 27 T cell receptor beta chains came from one sample sequenced in a study of a mutant IDH1 vaccine in newly diagnosed glioma. The time point was: week 11, during vaccination. The study gave 300 ug of mutant IDH1 20-mer peptide per vaccine dose, with topical imiquimod. No antigen is known for these receptors. Here immunoSEQ multiplex PCR was the method, and the copy in TCRdb shows in-frame clones only, minus some. Of fewer than 150,000 clones listed, roughly 88% are singletons. The input for sequencing was PBMCs, taken from a glioma patient whose treatment included an IDH1 peptide vaccine. The receptor set was obtained from a woman aged 45-65 years with glioma.

The chain combines TRBV11-2 with TRBJ2-3, with 11 bases aligning to TRBD2. Trimming at V came to 5 bases and at J to 0 bases, leaving 4 bases not matched to a gene. The CDR3 spans 16 residues. The germline V gene has CDR1 SGHAT and CDR2 FQNNGV. The CDR3 is CASSPRTSGSTDTQYF. The CDR3 DNA sequence: TGTGCCAGCAGCCCGCGGACTAGCGGGAGCACAGATACGCAGTATTTT.

V usage is TRBV27 and J usage is TRBJ2-1; D assignment may be TRBD1 or TRBD2 (5 bases each). Germline V gene sequence: CDR1 MNHEY, CDR2 SMNVEV (reference sequence). Trimming shortened V by 8 bases and J by 5 bases, and 16 bases separated the two germline ends. This CDR3 is built from 14 residues. This chain's CDR3 is CASLRDRDDNEQFF. The CDR3 coding sequence is TGTGCCAGCCTACGGGACCGCGATGACAATGAGCAGTTCTTC.

This clone appeared once. This rearrangement joins TRBV5-8 to TRBJ2-2, with D possibly TRBD1 on 5 matching bases. This CDR3 spans 15 amino acids. CDR1 and CDR2 (germline): SGHTS, YDEGEE. V was shortened by 4 bases and J by 6 bases, with 16 bases between the two germline ends. DNA of the CDR3: TGTGCCAGCAGCCCAAGGTTGGGGCTGGCCGGGGAGCTGTTTTTT. Its protein product is CASSPRLGLAGELFF.

V gene TRBV25-1 combines with J gene TRBJ2-2; D is undetermined. The ends were cut back, 3 bases at V and 3 bases at J, with 8 bases in the middle. The CDR3 is 14 amino acids. CDR1 is MGHDK, CDR2 SYGVNS, per germline. DNA of the CDR3: TGTGCCAGCAGTGAGATGGGGTACACCGGGGAGCTGTTTTTT. It specifies CASSEMGYTGELFF.

The gene calls are TRBV5-4 and TRBJ1-2; 9 bases are a match to TRBD1. The CDR3 has 15 amino acids. Germline V gives CDR1 SGHNT, CDR2 YYREEE (reference sequence). The ends lost 4 bases at V and 2 bases at J; junction bases unmatched: 6. The CDR3 here is CASSIRDRVNYGYTF. The CDR3 DNA follows: TGTGCCAGCAGCATCCGGGACAGGGTCAACTATGGCTACACCTTC.

A single count supports this clone. This rearrangement joins TRBV14 to TRBJ2-3; tentative D call: TRBD1 (6 bases). The germline gives CDR1 SGHDN, CDR2 FVKESK. V was shortened by 1 base and J by 0 bases, with 8 bases between the two germline ends. The CDR3 totals 15 residues. DNA for the CDR3: TGTGCCAGCAGCCAAGGGGGGACAAGCACAGATACGCAGTATTTT. The encoded protein is CASSQGGTSTDTQYF.

V and J are TRBV5-4 and TRBJ1-1; 12 bases align to TRBD1. The germline CDR1 and CDR2 sequences are SGHNT and YYREEE (reference sequence). The CDR3 sequence is 16 residues long. J was trimmed by 0 bases and V by 4 bases; bases with no gene match: 4. CDR3 sequence reads: CASSKGQGALNTEAFF. CDR3 nucleotide sequence: TGTGCCAGCAGCAAGGGACAGGGGGCCTTGAACACTGAAGCTTTCTTT.

CDR3 amino acids: CASSVAASGSYEQFF. The CDR3 coding sequence is TGTGCCAGCAGCGTAGCGGCTAGCGGGAGTTATGAGCAGTTCTTC. The genes are TRBV9 and TRBJ2-1; 10 bases align to TRBD2. CDR1 SGDLS and CDR2 YYNGEE come from the germline V gene. This CDR3 is built from 15 residues. V lost 0 bases to trimming and J lost 8 bases; unmatched junction nucleotides: 5.

The table lists this clone with a few counts. This chain connects TRBV28 to TRBJ2-1; 9 bases are a match to TRBD2. Germline V gene sequence: CDR1 MDHEN, CDR2 SYDVKM. The CDR3 is 17 residues long. Trimming at V came to 5 bases and at J to 0 bases, leaving 8 bases not matched to a gene. CDR3 coding DNA: TGTGCCAGCAGTCCTCCTCTTAGCGGGAGCTCCTACAATGAGCAGTTCTTC. It yields the protein CASSPPLSGSSYNEQFF.

This chain joins TRBV6-5 and TRBJ1-5; no reliable D call. This CDR3 region has 13 residues. Trimming took off 6 bases at V and 0 bases at J, with 6 bases between the two ends. Germline CDR1 reads MNHEY; CDR2 reads SVGAGI. The CDR3 DNA reads TGTGCCAGCAGGGTTAATAGCAATCAGCCCCAGCATTTT. Its translation is CASRVNSNQPQHF.

The CDR3 DNA follows: TGTGCCAGCAGTGGGACGGGGGCTTTAGATACGCAGTATTTT. It is translated as CASSGTGALDTQYF. The chain links TRBV6-4 to TRBJ2-3; D tentatively fits TRBD1 or TRBD2 (6 bases each). V lost 4 bases and J 5 bases, leaving 13 bases between the germline ends. Germline CDR1 and CDR2: MRHNA and SNTAGT. The CDR3 is made up of 14 amino acids.

V and J are TRBV18 and TRBJ2-4, with a possible D match to TRBD2 (6 bases). CDR3 length: 14 amino acids. The V gene's germline CDR1 is KGHSH and CDR2 LQKENI. Trimming pared 2 bases from V and 7 bases from J, leaving 12 bases between. This chain's CDR3 is CASSPRGGSNIQYF. The CDR3 nucleotides are TGTGCCAGCTCACCAAGGGGAGGTAGTAACATTCAGTACTTC. Based on the CDR3 plus reference TRBV18 and TRBJ2-4, the full variable domain is NAGVMQNPRHLVRRRGQEARLRCSPMKGHSHVYWYRQLPEEGLKFMVYLQKENIIDESGMPKERFSAEFPKEGPSILRIQQVVRGDSAAYFCASSPRGGSNIQYFGAGTRLSVL.

This chain joins TRBV7-9 and TRBJ2-5; 15 bases agree with TRBD2. The CDR3 extends over 16 amino acids. With V trimmed by 4 bases and J by 2 bases, 2 bases remained unmatched. Looked up from germline, CDR1 is SEHNR and CDR2 is FQNEAQ (reference sequence). DNA of the CDR3: TGTGCCAGCAGCTCCGGACTAGCGGGAGGGCAAGAGACCCAGTACTTC. It specifies CASSSGLAGGQETQYF.

The chain recombines TRBV7-9 with TRBJ2-7; 7 bases line up with TRBD2. Looked up from germline, CDR1 is SEHNR and CDR2 is FQNEAQ (reference sequence). J lost 0 bases, V lost 1 base, and 3 bases had no gene match. The CDR3 spans 15 residues. This chain's CDR3 is CASSLVGRGSYEQYF. CDR3 nucleotides: TGTGCCAGCAGCTTAGTAGGGAGGGGCTCCTACGAGCAGTACTTC.

The count of this clone is one. The rearrangement links TRBV30 to TRBJ2-2; TRBD2 matches 8 bases. V trimming: 8 bases; J trimming: 1 base; junction bases outside the gene matches: 0. Per the germline V gene, CDR1 is GTSNPN and CDR2 is SVGIG (reference sequence). The CDR3 loop spans 12 amino acids. The CDR3 region is CAAGGNTGELFF. DNA of the CDR3: TGTGCCGCGGGGGGGAACACCGGGGAGCTGTTTTTT.

The CDR3 spells CASSLTYAGTSNHEQFF. DNA for the CDR3: TGTGCCAGCAGCTTAACGTACGCCGGGACTAGTAACCATGAGCAGTTCTTC. The chain has TRBV7-3 and TRBJ2-1; 8 bases are a match to TRBD2. The CDR3 loop spans 17 amino acids. V lost 0 bases, J lost 8 bases, and 12 bases stayed unmatched. CDR1 SGHTA and CDR2 FQGTGA come from the germline V gene. Using reference TRBV7-3 and TRBJ2-1 for the parts outside the CDR3, the full variable domain is GAGVSQTPSNKVTEKGKYVELRCDPISGHTALYWYRQSLGQGPEFLIYFQGTGAADDSGLPNDRFFAVRPEGSVSTLKIQRTERGDSAVYLCASSLTYAGTSNHEQFFGPGTRLTVL.

Written as DNA, the CDR3 is TGTGCCAGCAGCCAAGATTGGGCGGGAGGCTACGAGCAGTACTTC. This translates into CASSQDWAGGYEQYF. The chain couples TRBV4-2 to TRBJ2-7; 8 nucleotides agree with TRBD2. In germline, CDR1 is LGHNA, CDR2 YNFKEQ. Germline trimming cut 0 bases from V and 3 bases from J; bases unmatched to any gene: 4. The CDR3 covers 15 residues.

This chain joins TRBV5-4 and TRBJ1-2; TRBD1 agrees at 8 bases. Germline values: CDR1 SGHNT, CDR2 YYREEE (reference sequence). J lost 3 bases, V lost 4 bases, and 8 bases had no gene match. The CDR3 is 15 residues long. CDR3 coding DNA: TGTGCCAGCAGCCCGGCCCAGGGGGCGGACTATGGCTACACCTTC. Amino acids: CASSPAQGADYGYTF.

The chain is built from TRBV27 and TRBJ2-3; 12 bases fit TRBD2. This CDR3 region has 15 residues. V was pared by 7 bases and J by 3 bases, with 5 bases of the junction left unmatched. Germline assignment: CDR1 MNHEY and CDR2 SMNVEV (reference sequence). The CDR3 spells CASISTSGSTDTQYF. The CDR3 DNA reads as TGTGCCAGCATCTCGACTAGCGGGAGTACAGATACGCAGTATTTT.

The chain carries TRBV10-1 and TRBJ2-1; 9 bases are a match to TRBD2. Germline V CDR1 and CDR2: WNHNN, SYGVQD (reference sequence). J lost 0 bases, V lost 7 bases, and 4 bases had no gene match. This CDR3 has 15 amino acids. The CDR3 loop is CASNAGGSSYNEQFF. For the CDR3, the DNA is TGCGCCAGCAACGCGGGGGGGAGCTCCTACAATGAGCAGTTCTTC.

For this clone: One end of the junction is discordant with germline, which a read error may explain. V and J are TRBV5-1 and TRBJ1-4; 7 positions agree with TRBD1. CDR3 size: 15 residues. Germline V lookup: CDR1 SGHRS, CDR2 YFSETQ. The CDR3 sequence: CASSWGQSPPEKLFF. The CDR3 nucleotides read TGTGCCAGCAGCTGGGGACAGTCCCCTCCTGAAAAACTGTTTTTT.

This clone has a handful of counts. The chain carries TRBV5-1 and TRBJ2-5, with D perhaps matching TRBD2 (5 bases). CDR1 is SGHRS, CDR2 YFSETQ, per germline. V lost 5 bases and J lost 1, with 6 bases in between. The CDR3 is made up of 12 amino acids. The CDR3 nucleotides read TGCGCCAGCAGTGAGGGCCAAGAGACCCAGTACTTC. This sequence encodes CASSEGQETQYF.

The chain joins TRBV5-4 to TRBJ1-2; D gene ambiguous. The CDR3 is 12 amino acids. V lost 3 bases to trimming and J lost 8 bases, with 11 bases between them. Per germline, CDR1 SGHNT and CDR2 YYREEE (reference sequence). CDR3 DNA: TGTGCCAGCAGCTCCCCCGTGATGGGCTACACCTTC. Amino acids: CASSSPVMGYTF.

This sequence joins TRBV2 and TRBJ2-1; 12 bases fit TRBD2. The CDR3 runs 14 residues. Germline V gives CDR1 SNHLY, CDR2 FYNNEI. J was trimmed by 8 bases and V by 4 bases; bases with no gene match: 3. CDR3 residues: CASSGLAGADEQFF. In DNA, the CDR3 is TGTGCCAGCAGTGGACTAGCGGGAGCAGATGAGCAGTTCTTC.

This rearrangement joins TRBV29-1 to TRBJ2-3, with D maybe TRBD2 (6 bases). This CDR3 is 13 amino acids long. The germline gives CDR1 SQVTM, CDR2 ANQGSEA. Trimming cost V 7 bases and J 1 base, with 12 bases left between them. The CDR3 coding sequence is TGCAGCGCGCAAGCGGGTGGCACAGATACGCAGTATTTT. Amino acids: CSAQAGGTDTQYF.

V and J are TRBV9 and TRBJ2-1; the match to TRBD2 covers 8 bases. This CDR3 comprises 16 residues. The germline V gene has CDR1 SGDLS and CDR2 YYNGEE. V shed 0 bases and J 2 bases; nucleotides not matched to a gene: 4. This CDR3 reads CASSVAGGIAYNEQFF. CDR3 DNA sequence: TGTGCCAGCAGCGTAGCGGGAGGGATCGCCTACAATGAGCAGTTCTTC.

The chain joins TRBV28 to TRBJ1-2; no definite D call. The CDR3 sequence is 13 residues long. Trimming pared 6 bases from V and 0 bases from J, leaving 8 bases between. Germline assignment: CDR1 MDHEN and CDR2 SYDVKM. This CDR3 is CASSPTPNYGYTF. The DNA for the CDR3 is TGTGCCAGCAGCCCGACACCTAACTATGGCTACACCTTC.